A selection of T cell receptor beta chains follows, all from one sample in a study of T cells after yellow fever vaccination. A single record per CDR3 protein comes from TCRdb applying MiXCR to the 5' RACE reads. The sample contains 120,000 or so distinct CDR3 sequences, about 7.8% of which appear only once. The sequencing used CD4+ T cells sorted from PBMCs, collected about 41 days after the first yellow fever vaccination. The receptors shown here come from a man younger than 30 who received the YFV17D yellow fever vaccine. Each CDR3 is given with its conserved first and last residue. Each record gives: J gene, clone size, D gene, V gene, CDR3 DNA, CDR3 protein. The D gene is left open where the match is weak. Not all rows give a size; the values are once, few, many and, for expanded clones, a class.

TRBJ2-1 many TRBD2 TRBV4-2 TGTGCCAGCAGCCAAGATAGCGGGGGGGACAATGAGCAGTTCTTC CASSQDSGGDNEQFF
TRBJ1-5 many NA TRBV5-1 TGCGCCAGCAGCTTGGCCGGGAGTAATCAGCCCCAGCATTTT CASSLAGSNQPQHF
TRBJ2-4 many NA TRBV20-1 TGCAGTGCTAGAGGGCCAGGGTGGAACATTCAGTACTTC CSARGPGWNIQYF
TRBJ2-1 NA NA TRBV3-1 TGTGCCAGCAGCCCGCCGGGAATTCTCAATGAGCAGTTCTTC CASSPPGILNEQFF
TRBJ2-2 many NA TRBV24-1 TGTGCCACCAGTGATTTCACGGGCGGGGAGCTGTTTTTT CATSDFTGGELFF
TRBJ1-6 NA NA TRBV7-8 TGTGCCAGCAGCCCTCAGGGAGGGAATTCACCCCTCCACTTT CASSPQGGNSPLHF
TRBJ2-5 many NA TRBV7-2 TGTGCCAGCAGCTTCAGCCGTGAAGAGACCCAGTACTTC CASSFSREETQYF
TRBJ2-5 many NA TRBV28 TGTGCCAGCGGGCAATTAGGCCGCTCGGGGCAAGAGACCCAGTACTTC CASGQLGRSGQETQYF
TRBJ1-2 many TRBD1 TRBV25-1 TGTGCCAGCCGTCCCGGGACAGGGGGCGACTATGGCTACACCTTC CASRPGTGGDYGYTF
TRBJ1-2 few NA TRBV5-6 TGTGCCAGCAGCCAGGGGCGGGCGAGCTACACCTTC CASSQGRASYTF
TRBJ2-3 many NA TRBV20-1 TGCAGTGCTTATGGGGGGCGGGCAGATACGCAGTATTTT CSAYGGRADTQYF
TRBJ2-1 many NA TRBV5-1 TGCGCCAGCAGCTTGGGAGAGGGCTGGCATGAGCAGTTCTTC CASSLGEGWHEQFF
TRBJ1-1 many NA TRBV5-1 TGCGCCAGCAGTTTGGTTACAGGTGTGAACACTGAAGCTTTCTTT CASSLVTGVNTEAFF
TRBJ1-2 many NA TRBV5-1 TGCGCCAGCAGCTTGGAGGCAGGGCCCGGCTACACCTTC CASSLEAGPGYTF
TRBJ2-3 many TRBD2 TRBV7-2 TGTGCCAGCAGCTTAGGAGGTAGCGGGGAATGGGATACGCAGTATTTT CASSLGGSGEWDTQYF
TRBJ2-4 many TRBD1 TRBV12-3/TRBV12-4 TGTGCCAGCAGTTACCGGGACAGGGGCCCTATTCAGTACTTC CASSYRDRGPIQYF
TRBJ2-5 many NA TRBV7-2 TGTGCCAGCAGCTTAAATATGCTTATCCAAGAGACCCAGTACTTC CASSLNMLIQETQYF
TRBJ2-4 many NA TRBV18 TGTGCCAGCTCACCTCCCTCAGGAAGGGCCAAAAACATTCAGTACTTC CASSPPSGRAKNIQYF
TRBJ2-7 NA NA TRBV4-3 TGCGCCAGCAGCCAAGATATCGCCTCCCCTGGCGAGCAGTACTTC CASSQDIASPGEQYF
TRBJ2-3 NA TRBD1 TRBV5-4 TGTGCCAGCAGCTCGAAGGACAGGGCCACAGATACGCAGTATTTT CASSSKDRATDTQYF
TRBJ2-3 many TRBD2 TRBV20-1 TGCAGTGCTAGTCCGGGACTATTCTTGGATACGCAGTATTTT CSASPGLFLDTQYF
TRBJ2-1 many TRBD2 TRBV2 TGTGCCAGCAGGGTACTAGCGGGGGGTTACAATGAGCAGTTCTTC CASRVLAGGYNEQFF
TRBJ1-1 many NA TRBV19 TGTGCCAGCCTAGGACAGCTGAACACTGAAGCTTTCTTT CASLGQLNTEAFF